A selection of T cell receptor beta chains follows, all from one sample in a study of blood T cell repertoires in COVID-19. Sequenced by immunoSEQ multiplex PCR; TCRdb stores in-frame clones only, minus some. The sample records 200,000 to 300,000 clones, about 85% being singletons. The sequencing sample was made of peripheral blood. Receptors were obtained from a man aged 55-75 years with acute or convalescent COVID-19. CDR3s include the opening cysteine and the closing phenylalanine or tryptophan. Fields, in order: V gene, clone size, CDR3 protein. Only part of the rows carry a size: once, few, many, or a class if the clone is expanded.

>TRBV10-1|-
CASSHLGIAAYTGELFF
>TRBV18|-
CASSPAGGSTSGNTIYF
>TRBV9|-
CASSSPRQGLATNEKLFF
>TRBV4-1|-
CASSQALAGGPIDTQYF
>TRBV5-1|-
CASSPPSTGELFF
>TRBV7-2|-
CASTMTPNYGYTF
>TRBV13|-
CASSLNSGSQFF
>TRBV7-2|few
CASSLTLGGAREQYF
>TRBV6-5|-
CASSYSILAQREITF
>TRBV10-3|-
CAIGQPNQPQHF